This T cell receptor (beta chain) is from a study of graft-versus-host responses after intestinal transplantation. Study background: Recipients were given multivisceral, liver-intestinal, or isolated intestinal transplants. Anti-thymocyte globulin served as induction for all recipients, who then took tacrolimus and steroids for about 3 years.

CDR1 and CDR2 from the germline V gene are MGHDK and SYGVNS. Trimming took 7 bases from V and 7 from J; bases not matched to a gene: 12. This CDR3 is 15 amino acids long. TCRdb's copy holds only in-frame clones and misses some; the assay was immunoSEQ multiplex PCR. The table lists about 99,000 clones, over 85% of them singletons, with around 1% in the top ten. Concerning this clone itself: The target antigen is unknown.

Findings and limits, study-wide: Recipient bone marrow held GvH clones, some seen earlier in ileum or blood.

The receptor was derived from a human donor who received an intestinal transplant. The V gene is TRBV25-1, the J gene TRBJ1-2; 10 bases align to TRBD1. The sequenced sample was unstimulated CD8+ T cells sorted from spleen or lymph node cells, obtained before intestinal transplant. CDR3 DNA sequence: TGTGCCAGCACTCAGTTCGGGACAGGGGCAGGTGGCTACACCTTC. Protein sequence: CASTQFGTGAGGYTF.